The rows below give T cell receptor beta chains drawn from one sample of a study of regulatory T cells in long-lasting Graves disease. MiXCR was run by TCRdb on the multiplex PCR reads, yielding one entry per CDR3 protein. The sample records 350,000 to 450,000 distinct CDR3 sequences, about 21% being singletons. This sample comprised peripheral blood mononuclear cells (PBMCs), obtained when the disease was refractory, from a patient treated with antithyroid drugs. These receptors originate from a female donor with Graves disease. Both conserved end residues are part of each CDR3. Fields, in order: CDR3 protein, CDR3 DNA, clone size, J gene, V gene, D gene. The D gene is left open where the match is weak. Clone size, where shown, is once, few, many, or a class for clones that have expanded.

CDR3: CSVEASLGNYEQYF
DNA: TGCAGCGTTGAAGCGAGTCTAGGGAACTACGAGCAGTACTTC
size: many
J: TRBJ2-7
V: TRBV29-1
D: -

CDR3: CSAFLVGLPYEQYF
DNA: TGCAGTGCCTTTTTGGTGGGGCTCCCCTACGAGCAGTACTTC
size: -
J: TRBJ2-7
V: TRBV20-1
D: -

CDR3: CASSPTRTGGKNIQYF
DNA: TGTGCCAGCAGCCCAACCCGGACAGGGGGTAAAAACATTCAGTACTTC
size: -
J: TRBJ2-4
V: TRBV7-8
D: TRBD1

CDR3: CASSDREGTDTQYF
DNA: TGTGCCAGCAGTGACAGGGAGGGCACAGATACGCAGTATTTT
size: -
J: TRBJ2-3
V: TRBV2
D: -

CDR3: CASSLFSGYTEAFF
DNA: TGTGCCAGCAGTTTATTCTCGGGGTACACTGAAGCTTTCTTT
size: many
J: TRBJ1-1
V: TRBV28
D: -

CDR3: CATWTVNGYTF
DNA: TGTGCCACCTGGACAGTCAATGGCTACACCTTC
size: many
J: TRBJ1-2
V: TRBV28
D: -

CDR3: CASRGQGANYGYTF
DNA: TGTGCCAGCAGGGGCCAGGGGGCTAACTATGGCTACACCTTC
size: few
J: TRBJ1-2
V: TRBV7-2
D: TRBD1

CDR3: CAWSEVGNSPLHF
DNA: TGTGCCTGGAGTGAGGTCGGAAATTCACCCCTCCACTTT
size: -
J: TRBJ1-6
V: TRBV30
D: -

CDR3: CASSHGTSGLTYEQYF
DNA: TGTGCCAGCAGTCATGGGACTAGCGGGTTGACCTACGAGCAGTACTTC
size: many
J: TRBJ2-7
V: TRBV12-3/TRBV12-4
D: TRBD2

CDR3: CASRGLGQGVYQPQHF
DNA: TGTGCCAGCAGGGGTCTAGGACAGGGGGTTTATCAGCCCCAGCATTTT
size: many
J: TRBJ1-5
V: TRBV2
D: TRBD1

CDR3: CASSVGTSGVQETQYF
DNA: TGTGCCAGCAGCGTAGGAACTAGCGGGGTCCAAGAGACCCAGTACTTC
size: -
J: TRBJ2-5
V: TRBV9
D: TRBD2

CDR3: CAISKTRDYEQYF
DNA: TGTGCCATCAGCAAGACTAGAGACTACGAGCAGTACTTC
size: few
J: TRBJ2-7
V: TRBV10-3
D: -

CDR3: CASNDGSTEAFF
DNA: TGTGCCAGCAATGATGGAAGCACTGAAGCTTTCTTT
size: -
J: TRBJ1-1
V: TRBV6-1
D: -

CDR3: CAISESGEGNQPQHF
DNA: TGTGCCATCAGTGAGTCGGGGGAGGGGAATCAGCCCCAGCATTTT
size: -
J: TRBJ1-5
V: TRBV10-3
D: -

CDR3: CASSYSRAGGGNEQFF
DNA: TGTGCCAGCAGTTACTCCAGAGCGGGAGGTGGAAATGAGCAGTTCTTC
size: many
J: TRBJ2-1
V: TRBV6-5
D: TRBD2

CDR3: CASSAGTATPQHF
DNA: TGTGCCAGCAGCGCCGGGACTGCCACCCCCCAGCATTTT
size: -
J: TRBJ1-5
V: TRBV7-2
D: -

CDR3: CASRSEGAGHNEQFF
DNA: TGTGCCAGCAGGAGTGAGGGGGCGGGTCACAATGAGCAGTTCTTC
size: -
J: TRBJ2-1
V: TRBV27
D: TRBD1

CDR3: CASTPVQPWTEAFF
DNA: TGTGCCAGCACCCCGGTACAACCATGGACTGAAGCTTTCTTT
size: few
J: TRBJ1-1
V: TRBV12-3/TRBV12-4
D: -

CDR3: CASSTRGLNGYTF
DNA: TGTGCCAGCAGTACTCGGGGCCTGAATGGCTACACCTTC
size: many
J: TRBJ1-2
V: TRBV28
D: -

CDR3: CASSEARVSNTGELFF
DNA: TGTGCCAGCAGTGAAGCCCGGGTTTCGAACACCGGGGAGCTGTTTTTT
size: few
J: TRBJ2-2
V: TRBV6-1
D: -

CDR3: CASSLVVKGAGRAFF
DNA: TGTGCCAGCAGCTTAGTTGTGAAGGGGGCGGGCAGGGCTTTCTTT
size: many
J: TRBJ1-1
V: TRBV7-2
D: TRBD1

CDR3: CASSQLLGSRDTQYF
DNA: TGTGCCAGCAGCCAACTACTAGGCTCCCGGGATACGCAGTATTTT
size: -
J: TRBJ2-3
V: TRBV27
D: -

CDR3: CASSGWGGTDTSGELFF
DNA: TGTGCCAGCAGTGGGTGGGGGGGCACCGACACTTCCGGGGAGCTGTTTTTT
size: -
J: TRBJ2-2
V: TRBV7-9
D: -

CDR3: CASSPTVSGANEKLFF
DNA: TGTGCCAGCAGCCCTACAGTGTCCGGAGCTAATGAAAAACTGTTTTTT
size: many
J: TRBJ1-4
V: TRBV7-9
D: -

CDR3: CASSLGLTSGPSDTQYF
DNA: TGCGCCAGCAGCTTGGGTTTAACTAGCGGACCATCCGATACGCAGTATTTT
size: once
J: TRBJ2-3
V: TRBV5-1
D: TRBD2

CDR3: CASSPENQPQHF
DNA: TGTGCCAGCAGTCCTGAAAATCAGCCCCAGCATTTT
size: -
J: TRBJ1-5
V: TRBV12-3/TRBV12-4
D: -

CDR3: CASSLGGGQSQPQHF
DNA: TGTGCCAGCAGTTTGGGGGGGGGGCAGAGCCAGCCCCAGCATTTT
size: few
J: TRBJ1-5
V: TRBV28
D: -

CDR3: CASSALAANAFYEQYF
DNA: TGTGCCAGCAGCGCCTTAGCAGCCAATGCTTTTTACGAGCAGTACTTC
size: many
J: TRBJ2-7
V: TRBV7-2
D: -

CDR3: CASSTGTSLMYEQYF
DNA: TGTGCCAGCAGCACCGGGACTAGCCTAATGTACGAGCAGTACTTC
size: few
J: TRBJ2-7
V: TRBV7-2
D: TRBD2

CDR3: CASSYGLAGVPYF
DNA: TGTGCCAGCAGCTACGGACTAGCGGGAGTGCCGTACTTC
size: few
J: TRBJ2-7
V: TRBV7-9
D: TRBD2

CDR3: CASSVTGVGYTF
DNA: TGTGCCAGCAGCGTGACAGGGGTTGGCTACACCTTC
size: few
J: TRBJ1-2
V: TRBV7-2
D: TRBD1

CDR3: CASSVGLAGRLNTGELFF
DNA: TGTGCCAGCAGCGTGGGACTAGCGGGAAGACTTAACACCGGGGAGCTGTTTTTT
size: few
J: TRBJ2-2
V: TRBV9
D: TRBD2

CDR3: CASTWLGAGGSDSSYEQYF
DNA: TGTGCCAGCACATGGCTCGGGGCGGGGGGTTCAGATAGCTCCTACGAGCAGTACTTC
size: many
J: TRBJ2-7
V: TRBV6-1
D: TRBD2

CDR3: CASSGTAQSNQPQHF
DNA: TGTGCCAGCAGTGGGACGGCCCAAAGCAATCAGCCCCAGCATTTT
size: -
J: TRBJ1-5
V: TRBV6-1
D: -

CDR3: CSARRGAQNTGELFF
DNA: TGCAGTGCTAGACGCGGTGCTCAGAACACCGGGGAGCTGTTTTTT
size: few
J: TRBJ2-2
V: TRBV20-1
D: -

CDR3: CASRGMGTGELFF
DNA: TGTGCCAGCAGAGGCATGGGGACCGGGGAGCTGTTTTTT
size: few
J: TRBJ2-2
V: TRBV4-2
D: -